This is a list of T cell receptor beta chains from one sample in a study of T cell repertoires in cytomegalovirus infection. No antigens are known for them. Via MiXCR, TCRdb re-called the reads, giving one row per CDR3 protein. The top ten hold around 74% of the sample, which has around 100,000 distinct CDR3 sequences, roughly 39% seen once. The sequences come from CD8+ T cells from cultured PBMCs, collected from culture after CMV antigen stimulation. Receptors originate from a human donor in good health (CMV status not recorded). Some clones in this sample may be carry-over from other donors' samples. The CDR3 runs from the conserved cysteine through the conserved F or W. The order of the fields is clone size, D gene, CDR3 length, V gene, J gene, CDR3 DNA, CDR3 protein. A D gene is named only where the DNA matches it firmly. Size is omitted from some rows. Given values are once, few, many or a class for expanded clones.

few	TRBD1	15	TRBV7-8	TRBJ2-3	TGTGCCAGCAGCTTAGGTAGAGGGGGCGGAGATACGCAGTATTTT	CASSLGRGGGDTQYF
-	-	13	TRBV12-3/TRBV12-4	TRBJ1-1	TGTGCCAGCCACGGAGGCGAGAACACTGAAGCTTTCTTT	CASHGGENTEAFF
-	-	14	TRBV13	TRBJ1-6	TGTGCCAGCAGCTTGGGCTCCTATAATTCACCCCTCCACTTT	CASSLGSYNSPLHF
-	-	16	TRBV25-1	TRBJ1-1	TGTGCCAGCAGTGAATCGGTGGCAGGGGCGTACACTGAAGCTTTCTTT	CASSESVAGAYTEAFF
few	-	17	TRBV28	TRBJ2-3	TGTGCCAGCAGTCCCTCCAGGGTGCCCATATCCACAGATACGCAGTATTTT	CASSPSRVPISTDTQYF
-	-	14	TRBV5-1	TRBJ2-1	TGCGCCAGCAGCCGGACGCCTACCTACAATGAGCAGTTCTTC	CASSRTPTYNEQFF
-	-	14	TRBV4-3	TRBJ1-1	TGCGCCAGCAGATTGGAAGGGTGGAGCACTGAAGCTTTCTTT	CASRLEGWSTEAFF
-	-	14	TRBV29-1	TRBJ1-1	TGCAGCGTTGATAGCACAGGTTTGAACACTGAAGCTTTCTTT	CSVDSTGLNTEAFF
-	TRBD2	17	TRBV11-3	TRBJ2-1	TGTGCCAGCAGCTTAGGGGGAGCGGGGCGCTCTTACAATGAGCAGTTCTTC	CASSLGGAGRSYNEQFF
many	-	12	TRBV7-2	TRBJ2-2	TGTGCCAGCAGCCATAACACCGGGGAGCTGTTTTTT	CASSHNTGELFF
-	TRBD1	15	TRBV19	TRBJ1-1	TGTGCCAGTAGTGCGGGACAGCCCATGAACACTGAAGCTTTCTTT	CASSAGQPMNTEAFF
few	-	13	TRBV3-1	TRBJ2-3	TGTGCCAGCAGCCATGGCTCTGATTATACGCAGTATTTT	CASSHGSDYTQYF
-	TRBD1	17	TRBV7-9	TRBJ2-3	TGTGCCAGCAGCTCAAGCCCCCGGGACAGGAGAGGAGATACGCAGTATTTT	CASSSSPRDRRGDTQYF
-	-	14	TRBV5-4	TRBJ2-5	TGTGCCAGCAGCCTGACAGGACTCCAAGAGACCCAGTACTTC	CASSLTGLQETQYF
-	TRBD1	16	TRBV20-1	TRBJ1-1	TGCAGTGCTAATGGCCGCGGGACAGAAGGATTTACTGAAGCTTTCTTT	CSANGRGTEGFTEAFF
-	-	14	TRBV7-6	TRBJ1-1	TGTGCCAGCAGCTTAGGATATTTGAACACTGAAGCTTTCTTT	CASSLGYLNTEAFF
-	TRBD2	15	TRBV6-5	TRBJ2-1	TGTGCCAGCAGTTACTCTAGCGGGGCCCACAATGAGCAGTTCTTC	CASSYSSGAHNEQFF
-	-	15	TRBV7-9	TRBJ1-2	TGTGCCAGCAGCTTAGCAGTGGGGGGCGACTATGGCTACACCTTC	CASSLAVGGDYGYTF
-	-	17	TRBV7-2	TRBJ1-6	TGTGCCAGCAGTAAGGACGGCCCAAGCTCCTATAATTCACCCCTCCACTTT	CASSKDGPSSYNSPLHF
-	-	14	TRBV7-6	TRBJ1-4	TGTGCCAGCAGCTTAGCCGAGCGTTCCAAAAAACTGTTTTTT	CASSLAERSKKLFF
once	TRBD1	13	TRBV19	TRBJ1-1	TGTGCCAGTAGTATTTCAGGGGGGGTTGAAGCTTTCTTT	CASSISGGVEAFF
-	-	16	TRBV19	TRBJ1-1	TGTGCCAGTAACTTCCAAAATACAGCCGTTAACACTGAAGCTTTCTTT	CASNFQNTAVNTEAFF
-	-	16	TRBV4-2	TRBJ2-5	TGTGCCAGCAGCCAAGAGCGGGCGGGGTCTCAAGAGACCCAGTACTTC	CASSQERAGSQETQYF
few	-	15	TRBV4-1	TRBJ1-3	TGCGCCAGCAGCCAAGGCTGGGCCTCTGGAAACACCATATATTTT	CASSQGWASGNTIYF
-	-	15	TRBV24-1	TRBJ2-1	TGTGCCACCAGTGACCGGGGGGCTCCATACAATGAGCAGTTCTTC	CATSDRGAPYNEQFF
few	-	14	TRBV19	TRBJ1-1	TGTGCCAGTAACGTTGGTTTCGGGAACACTGAAGCTTTCTTT	CASNVGFGNTEAFF
once	-	14	TRBV27	TRBJ2-3	TGTGCCAGCTCTCTAGGACAGTACACAGATACGCAGTATTTT	CASSLGQYTDTQYF
-	TRBD2	15	TRBV7-9	TRBJ2-1	TGTGCCATCGAACCGGGCGGGGGGTCGCTCAATGAGCAGTTCTTC	CAIEPGGGSLNEQFF
-	-	16	TRBV24-1	TRBJ2-5	TGTGCCACCAGATCCGGTCCGGAGAGGTACCAAGAGACCCAGTACTTC	CATRSGPERYQETQYF
-	-	15	TRBV15	TRBJ1-6	TGTGCCACCAGCAGAGACCAGGGAAAGGGTTCACCCCTCCACTTT	CATSRDQGKGSPLHF
-	-	15	TRBV7-9	TRBJ1-3	TGTGCCAGCAGCCCACCTCAGGGGCCAGGAAACACCATATATTTT	CASSPPQGPGNTIYF
many	-	12	TRBV28	TRBJ2-7	TGTGCCAGCAGCCCCCCGGGATACGAGCAGTACTTC	CASSPPGYEQYF
few	-	13	TRBV2	TRBJ2-2	TGTGCCAGGAGAGGTAGAGACACCGGGGAGCTGTTTTTT	CARRGRDTGELFF
few	-	12	TRBV19	TRBJ1-1	TGTGCCAGTAGCCGAGGGGTTACTGAAGCTTTCTTT	CASSRGVTEAFF
many	-	13	TRBV5-6	TRBJ2-3	TGTGCCAGCAGCTTGGTAGGTACAGATACGCAGTATTTT	CASSLVGTDTQYF
-	TRBD2	13	TRBV19	TRBJ2-1	TGTGCCAGTAGTATACTAGCGGGGGTTGAGCAGTTCTTC	CASSILAGVEQFF
once	-	15	TRBV4-1	TRBJ2-7	TGCGCCAGCAGCCAATATGGGGGGGGCGCGTACGAGCAGTACTTC	CASSQYGGGAYEQYF
many	TRBD2	17	TRBV7-2	TRBJ2-3	TGTGCCAGCAAGCGACTAGCGGGGGGCCGGGGCACAGATACGCAGTATTTT	CASKRLAGGRGTDTQYF
-	TRBD1	17	TRBV19	TRBJ2-5	TGTGCCAGTAGTATAGATCGTCGGGGACAGTCACGGGAGACCCAGTACTTC	CASSIDRRGQSRETQYF
few	-	16	TRBV24-1	TRBJ2-1	TGTGCCACCAGTGATTTTGAGGGGGGGTCCTACAATGAGCAGTTCTTC	CATSDFEGGSYNEQFF
many	-	17	TRBV5-6	TRBJ2-3	TGTGCCAGCAGCTTAGCAGCGACCTCGGCTCTAGCAGATACGCAGTATTTT	CASSLAATSALADTQYF
once	TRBD2	19	TRBV6-2/TRBV6-3	TRBJ2-1	TGTGCCAGCAGTCAAGACCTCGGGACTAGCGGGGGGGAGATGGATGAGCAGTTCTTC	CASSQDLGTSGGEMDEQFF
-	TRBD1	15	TRBV28	TRBJ2-3	TGTGCCAGCAGTTTCAGGGGGCTAACAGGAGATACGCAGTATTTT	CASSFRGLTGDTQYF
many	-	16	TRBV7-2	TRBJ2-1	TGTGCCAGCAGCTTAGGACCTCATAAAGCAGACAATGAGCAGTTCTTC	CASSLGPHKADNEQFF
many	TRBD1	14	TRBV7-9	TRBJ1-3	TGTGCCAGCACCTTGGGGACAGCTGGAAACACCATATATTTT	CASTLGTAGNTIYF
-	-	16	TRBV6-1	TRBJ1-1	TGTGCCAGCAGGTGGGCTCGGCGGGCGGCTGACACTGAAGCTTTCTTT	CASRWARRAADTEAFF
-	TRBD2	14	TRBV7-2	TRBJ2-7	TGTGCCAGCAGCTTTTCGGGGGGAGGCTACGAGCAGTACTTC	CASSFSGGGYEQYF
-	TRBD1	14	TRBV2	TRBJ2-3	TGTGCCAGCAGTGGGACAGGGGGAGGGGATACGCAGTATTTT	CASSGTGGGDTQYF
few	TRBD2	14	TRBV12-5	TRBJ2-1	TGTGCTAGTGGTACCGGACTAGCGGGTAATGAGCAGTTCTTC	CASGTGLAGNEQFF
-	-	13	TRBV12-3/TRBV12-4	TRBJ1-1	TGTGCCAGCGGGTCAGTGGAGGGGACTGAAGCTTTCTTT	CASGSVEGTEAFF